One T cell receptor beta chain is described in this entry. Under the authors' procedure: Amplifying reference gene primers gave estimates of nucleated cell counts. Profiled with immunoSEQ multiplex PCR; TCRdb holds only in-frame clones, not every one. V, J and clone size reflect that table, while D and trimming were determined from the DNA. The data hold 360,000 or so clones, with around 90% observed a single time. CDR3 length equals 13 residues. Germline lookup yields CDR1 SQVTM and CDR2 ANQGSEA. Trimming left V 2 bases short and J 4 bases short, with 11 bases between. The entry originates in a study of blood T cell repertoires in COVID-19. Study-level background: Italy, Spain and the United States were the sources of the convalescent and acute COVID-19 samples. The cDNA or gDNA used as material had been derived from T cells, B-cell-depleted T cells, or PBMCs.

The receptor was derived from a young man with active or convalescent COVID-19. The specimen was peripheral blood. The V and J genes are TRBV29-1 and TRBJ1-2; D is ambiguous. The CDR3 bases are TGCAGCGTTGAAATCCCTCCGTTCTATGGCTACACCTTC. Its protein is CSVEIPPFYGYTF.